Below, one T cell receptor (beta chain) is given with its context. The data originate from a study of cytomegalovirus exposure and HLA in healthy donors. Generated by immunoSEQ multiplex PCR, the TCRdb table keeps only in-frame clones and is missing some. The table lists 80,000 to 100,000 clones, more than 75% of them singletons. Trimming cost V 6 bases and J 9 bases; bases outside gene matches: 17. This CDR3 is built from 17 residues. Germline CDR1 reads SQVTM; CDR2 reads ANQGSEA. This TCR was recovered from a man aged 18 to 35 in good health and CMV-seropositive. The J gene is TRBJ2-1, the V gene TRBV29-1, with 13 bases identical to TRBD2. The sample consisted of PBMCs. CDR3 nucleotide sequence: TGCAGCGTCCGATATGATAGCCAGACTAGCGGGAGGCGTGAGCAGTTCTTC. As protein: CSVRYDSQTSGRREQFF.